This entry describes one T cell receptor beta chain. This CDR3 is 14 amino acids long. The germline V and J ends were trimmed by 3 bases and 3 bases, with 10 bases remaining between them. Germline CDR1 is SGHTS and CDR2 is YDEGEE. Authors' data handling: Amplification of reference gene primers was used by the study to estimate nucleated cell counts. TCRdb's copy holds only in-frame clones and misses some; the assay was immunoSEQ multiplex PCR. V, J and clone size were drawn from that table, and D and trimming were deduced from the DNA. Among about 170,000 clones listed, over 80% were seen once. These data come from a study of blood T cell repertoires in COVID-19. Study information: Specimens from acute and convalescent COVID-19 originated in the United States, Italy and Spain. T cells, B-cell-depleted T cells, or PBMCs supplied cDNA or gDNA.

This clonotype originated in a woman between 45 and 65 years old with acute or convalescent COVID-19. Sequencing used peripheral blood. The V call is TRBV5-8, the J call TRBJ2-1, with D perhaps TRBD2 (5 bases). CDR3 in amino acids: CASSSRRGYNEQFF. DNA of the CDR3: TGTGCCAGCAGCTCAAGACGGGGCTACAATGAGCAGTTCTTC.